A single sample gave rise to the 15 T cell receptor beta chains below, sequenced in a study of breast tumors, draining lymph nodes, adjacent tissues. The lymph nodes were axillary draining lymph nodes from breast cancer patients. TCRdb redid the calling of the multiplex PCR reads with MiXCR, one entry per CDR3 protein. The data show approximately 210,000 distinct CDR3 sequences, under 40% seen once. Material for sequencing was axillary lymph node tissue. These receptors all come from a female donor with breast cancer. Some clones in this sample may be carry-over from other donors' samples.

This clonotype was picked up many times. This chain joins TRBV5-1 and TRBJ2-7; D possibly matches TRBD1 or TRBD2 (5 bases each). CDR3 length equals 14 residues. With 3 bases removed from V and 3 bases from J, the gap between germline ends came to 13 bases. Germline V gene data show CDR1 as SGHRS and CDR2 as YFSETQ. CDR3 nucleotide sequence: TGCGCCAGCAGCTCCGGGGACGTTTACTACGAGCAGTACTTC. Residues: CASSSGDVYYEQYF.

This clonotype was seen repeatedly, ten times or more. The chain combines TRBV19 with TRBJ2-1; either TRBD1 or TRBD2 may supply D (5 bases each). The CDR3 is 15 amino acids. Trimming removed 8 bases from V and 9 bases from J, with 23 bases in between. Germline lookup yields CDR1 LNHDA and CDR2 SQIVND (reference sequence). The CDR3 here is CASQVWDLGTREQFF. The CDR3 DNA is TGTGCCAGTCAAGTGTGGGACCTGGGGACGCGTGAGCAGTTCTTC.

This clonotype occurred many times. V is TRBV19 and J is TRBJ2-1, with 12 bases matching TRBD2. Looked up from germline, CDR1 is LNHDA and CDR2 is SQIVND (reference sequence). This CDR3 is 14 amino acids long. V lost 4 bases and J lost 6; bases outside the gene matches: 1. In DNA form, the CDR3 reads TGTGCCAGTAGTACTAGCGGGAGGGGCAATGAGCAGTTCTTC. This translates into CASSTSGRGNEQFF.

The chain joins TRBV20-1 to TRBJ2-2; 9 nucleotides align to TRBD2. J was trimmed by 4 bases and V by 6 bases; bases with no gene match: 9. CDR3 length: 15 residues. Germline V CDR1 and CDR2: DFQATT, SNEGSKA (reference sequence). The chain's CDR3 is CSAHGVREGTGELFF. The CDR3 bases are TGCAGTGCCCACGGGGTGCGGGAGGGCACCGGGGAGCTGTTTTTT.

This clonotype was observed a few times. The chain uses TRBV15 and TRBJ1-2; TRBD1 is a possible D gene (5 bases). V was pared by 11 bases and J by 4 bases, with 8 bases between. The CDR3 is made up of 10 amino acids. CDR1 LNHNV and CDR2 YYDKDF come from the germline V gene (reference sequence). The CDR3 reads CASGSYGYTF. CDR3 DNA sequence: TGTGCCTCAGGGTCCTATGGCTACACCTTC.

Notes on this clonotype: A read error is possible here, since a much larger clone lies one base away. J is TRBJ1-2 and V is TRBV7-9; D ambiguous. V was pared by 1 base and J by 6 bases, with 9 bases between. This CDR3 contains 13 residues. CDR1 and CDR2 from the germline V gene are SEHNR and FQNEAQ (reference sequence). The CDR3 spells CASSLESQDGYTF. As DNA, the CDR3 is TGTGCCAGCAGCTTAGAATCCCAGGATGGCTACACCTTC. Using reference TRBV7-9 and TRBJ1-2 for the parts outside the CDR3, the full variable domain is DTGVSQNPRHKITKRGQNVTFRCDPISEHNRLYWYRQTLGQGPEFLTYFQNEAQLEKSRLLSDRFSAERPKGSFSTLEIQRTEQGDSAMYLCASSLESQDGYTFGSGTRLTVV.

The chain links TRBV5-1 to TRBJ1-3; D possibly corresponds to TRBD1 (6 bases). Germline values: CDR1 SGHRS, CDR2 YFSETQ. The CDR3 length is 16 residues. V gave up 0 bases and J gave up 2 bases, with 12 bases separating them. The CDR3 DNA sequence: TGCGCCAGCAGCTTGGTGGTACAGGGCGCTGGAAACACCATATATTTT. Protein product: CASSLVVQGAGNTIYF.

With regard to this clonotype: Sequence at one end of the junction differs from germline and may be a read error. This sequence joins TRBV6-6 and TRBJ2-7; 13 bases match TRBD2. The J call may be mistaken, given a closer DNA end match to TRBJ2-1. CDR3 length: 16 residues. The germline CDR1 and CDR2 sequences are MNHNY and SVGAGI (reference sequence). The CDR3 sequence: CAGSWTSGRSYNEQFF. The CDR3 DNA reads TGTGCCGGCAGTTGGACTAGCGGGAGATCCTACAATGAGCAGTTCTTC.

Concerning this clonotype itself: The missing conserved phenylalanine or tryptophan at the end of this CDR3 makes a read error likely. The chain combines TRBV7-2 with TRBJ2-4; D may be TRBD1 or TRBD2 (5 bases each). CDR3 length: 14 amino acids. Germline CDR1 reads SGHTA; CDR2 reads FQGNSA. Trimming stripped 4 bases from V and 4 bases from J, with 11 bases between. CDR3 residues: CASSSGLLKNIQYL. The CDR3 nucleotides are TGTGCCAGCAGCTCGGGGCTACTTAAAAACATTCAGTACCTC.

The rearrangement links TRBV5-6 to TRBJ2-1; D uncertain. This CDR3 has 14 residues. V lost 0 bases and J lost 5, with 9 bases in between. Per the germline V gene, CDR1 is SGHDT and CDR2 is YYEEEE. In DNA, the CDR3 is TGTGCCAGCAGCTTGGTCGAGGTCCACAATGAGCAGTTCTTC. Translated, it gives CASSLVEVHNEQFF.

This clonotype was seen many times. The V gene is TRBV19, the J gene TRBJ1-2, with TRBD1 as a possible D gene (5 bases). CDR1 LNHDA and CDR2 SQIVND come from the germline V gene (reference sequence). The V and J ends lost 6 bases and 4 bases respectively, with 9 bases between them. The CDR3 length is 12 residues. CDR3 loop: CASRGRIYGYTF. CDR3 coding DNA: TGTGCCAGTAGGGGACGGATCTATGGCTACACCTTC.

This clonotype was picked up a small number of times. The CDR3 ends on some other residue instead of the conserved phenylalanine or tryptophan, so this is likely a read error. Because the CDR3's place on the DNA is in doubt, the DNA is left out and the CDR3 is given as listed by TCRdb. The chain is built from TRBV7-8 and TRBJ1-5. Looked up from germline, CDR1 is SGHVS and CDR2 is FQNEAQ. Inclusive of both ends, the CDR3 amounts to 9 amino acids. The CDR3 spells CASSLRGTS.

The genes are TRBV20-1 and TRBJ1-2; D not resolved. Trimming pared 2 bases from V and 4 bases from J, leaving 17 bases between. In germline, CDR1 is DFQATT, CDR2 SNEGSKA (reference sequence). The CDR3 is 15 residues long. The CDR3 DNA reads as TGCAGTGCTAGACCGAGTTTGGGAGCCCGCTATGGCTACACCTTC. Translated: CSARPSLGARYGYTF.

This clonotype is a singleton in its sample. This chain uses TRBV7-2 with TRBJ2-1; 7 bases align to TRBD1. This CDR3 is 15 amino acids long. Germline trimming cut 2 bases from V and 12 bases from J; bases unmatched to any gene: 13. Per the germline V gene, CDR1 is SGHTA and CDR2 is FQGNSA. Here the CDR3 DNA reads TGTGCCAGCAGCTTACCGTGGACAGGCACAGATACGCAGTTCTTC. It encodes CASSLPWTGTDTQFF.

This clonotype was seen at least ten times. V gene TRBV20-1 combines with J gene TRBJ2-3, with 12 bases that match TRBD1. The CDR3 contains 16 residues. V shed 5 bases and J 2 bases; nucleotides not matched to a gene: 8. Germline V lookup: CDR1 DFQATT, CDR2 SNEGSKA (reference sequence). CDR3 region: CSAPAGTGGVTDTQYF. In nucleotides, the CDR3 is TGCAGTGCTCCAGCCGGGACAGGGGGCGTCACAGATACGCAGTATTTT.